Listed below are T cell receptor beta chains from one sample, sequenced in a study of OX40 agonist ivuxolimab in advanced cancers. This table comes from immunoSEQ multiplex PCR, and its TCRdb copy is limited to in-frame clones, with some not included. The table records tens of thousands of clones, roughly four fifths of them present only once. Source: CD4+ or CD8+ T cells sorted from blood, taken in a trial of the OX40 agonist ivuxolimab. The receptors shown here come from an adult with an advanced solid tumor such as melanoma, head and neck, liver or kidney cancer. Both conserved end residues are part of each CDR3. The D gene is left open where the match is weak. Only part of the rows carry a size: once, few, many, or a class if the clone is expanded.

CDR3aa: CASGLEGGSPLHF
CDR3nt: TGTGCTAGTGGTTTGGAAGGGGGTTCACCCCTCCACTTT
abundance: .
d_gene: .
v_gene: TRBV12-5
j_gene: TRBJ1-6

CDR3aa: CASSLRGVNEKLFF
CDR3nt: TGTGCCAGCAGTTTACGGGGGGTTAATGAAAAACTGTTTTTT
abundance: .
d_gene: .
v_gene: TRBV28
j_gene: TRBJ1-4

CDR3aa: CASSLQTVGTEAFF
CDR3nt: TGTGCCAGCAGTCTCCAGACAGTAGGCACTGAAGCTTTCTTT
abundance: .
d_gene: .
v_gene: TRBV6-6
j_gene: TRBJ1-1

CDR3aa: CATSLQAGSSNQPQHF
CDR3nt: TGTGCCACCAGCTTACAGGCCGGGTCGAGCAATCAGCCCCAGCATTTT
abundance: .
d_gene: .
v_gene: TRBV19
j_gene: TRBJ1-5

CDR3aa: CASSSPLMTGGGETQYF
CDR3nt: TGTGCCAGCAGCTCCCCCCTAATGACAGGGGGCGGGGAGACCCAGTACTTC
abundance: .
d_gene: TRBD1
v_gene: TRBV11-2
j_gene: TRBJ2-5

CDR3aa: CASSLDGSGGGNEQFF
CDR3nt: TGCGCCAGCAGCTTGGATGGTAGCGGGGGTGGGAATGAGCAGTTCTTC
abundance: .
d_gene: TRBD2
v_gene: TRBV5-1
j_gene: TRBJ2-1

CDR3aa: CASSQSSRTYEQYF
CDR3nt: TGCGCCAGCAGCCAAAGCTCCAGAACCTACGAGCAGTACTTC
abundance: .
d_gene: .
v_gene: TRBV4-3
j_gene: TRBJ2-7

CDR3aa: CASSPRTSGSYEQFF
CDR3nt: TGTGCCAGCTCACCACGAACTAGCGGGAGCTATGAGCAGTTCTTC
abundance: few
d_gene: TRBD2
v_gene: TRBV18
j_gene: TRBJ2-1

CDR3aa: CASSEYSGQGGTYGYTF
CDR3nt: TGTGCCAGCAGTGAATATTCGGGACAAGGCGGGACTTATGGCTACACCTTC
abundance: .
d_gene: .
v_gene: TRBV25-1
j_gene: TRBJ1-2

CDR3aa: CASSLEDTLQYF
CDR3nt: TGTGCCAGCAGCTTAGAAGACACTCTCCAGTACTTC
abundance: .
d_gene: .
v_gene: TRBV7-9
j_gene: TRBJ2-5

CDR3aa: CAISGTSGRLYNEQFF
CDR3nt: TGTGCCATCAGTGGGACTAGCGGGAGGCTCTACAATGAGCAGTTCTTC
abundance: .
d_gene: TRBD2
v_gene: TRBV10-3
j_gene: TRBJ2-1

CDR3aa: CASSLDQRETQYF
CDR3nt: TGTGCCAGCAGCTTGGATCAGCGGGAGACCCAGTACTTC
abundance: .
d_gene: .
v_gene: TRBV5-4
j_gene: TRBJ2-5

CDR3aa: CASSNTNRGADSPLHF
CDR3nt: TGTGCCAGCAGCAATACAAACAGGGGTGCGGATTCACCCCTCCACTTT
abundance: .
d_gene: TRBD1
v_gene: TRBV7-9
j_gene: TRBJ1-6

CDR3aa: CASSQLRDTTNYGYTF
CDR3nt: TGCGCCAGCAGCCAGCTCCGGGACACAACTAACTATGGCTACACCTTC
abundance: .
d_gene: .
v_gene: TRBV4-1
j_gene: TRBJ1-2

CDR3aa: CASSIARAREVGRNEQYF
CDR3nt: TGTGCCAGTAGTATAGCCAGGGCACGCGAAGTAGGGCGAAACGAGCAGTACTTC
abundance: .
d_gene: .
v_gene: TRBV19
j_gene: TRBJ2-7

CDR3aa: CASSSLRGGNTEAFF
CDR3nt: TGTGCCAGCAGCTCCCTCCGGGGGGGGAACACTGAAGCTTTCTTT
abundance: many
d_gene: .
v_gene: TRBV11-2
j_gene: TRBJ1-1

CDR3aa: CASSYFRDSYEQYF
CDR3nt: TGTGCCAGCAGCTACTTCCGGGACAGCTACGAGCAGTACTTC
abundance: once
d_gene: TRBD1
v_gene: TRBV11-3
j_gene: TRBJ2-7

CDR3aa: CASSYTTGREAFF
CDR3nt: TGTGCCAGCAGTTACACTACAGGGAGAGAGGCTTTCTTT
abundance: .
d_gene: .
v_gene: TRBV6-5
j_gene: TRBJ1-1

CDR3aa: CASSQIEGHQPQHF
CDR3nt: TGTGCCAGCAGTCAAATTGAGGGACATCAGCCCCAGCATTTT
abundance: .
d_gene: .
v_gene: TRBV6-5
j_gene: TRBJ1-5

CDR3aa: CASSLTPGFYEQYF
CDR3nt: TGTGCCAGCAGTTTAACACCGGGATTCTACGAGCAGTACTTC
abundance: once
d_gene: .
v_gene: TRBV6-5
j_gene: TRBJ2-7